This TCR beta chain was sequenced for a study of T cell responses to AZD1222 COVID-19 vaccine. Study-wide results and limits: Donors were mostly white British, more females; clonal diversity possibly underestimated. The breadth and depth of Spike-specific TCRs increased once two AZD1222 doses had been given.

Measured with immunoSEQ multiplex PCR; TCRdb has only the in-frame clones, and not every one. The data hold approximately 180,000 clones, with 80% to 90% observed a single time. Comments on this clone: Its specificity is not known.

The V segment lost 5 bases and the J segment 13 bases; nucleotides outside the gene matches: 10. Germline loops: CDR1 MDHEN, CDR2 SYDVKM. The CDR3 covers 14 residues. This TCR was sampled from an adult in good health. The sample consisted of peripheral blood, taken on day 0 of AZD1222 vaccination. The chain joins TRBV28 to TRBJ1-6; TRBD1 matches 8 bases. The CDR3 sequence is CASSAGTGFGPLHF. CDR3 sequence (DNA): TGTGCCAGCAGTGCCGGGACAGGCTTTGGGCCCCTCCACTTT.